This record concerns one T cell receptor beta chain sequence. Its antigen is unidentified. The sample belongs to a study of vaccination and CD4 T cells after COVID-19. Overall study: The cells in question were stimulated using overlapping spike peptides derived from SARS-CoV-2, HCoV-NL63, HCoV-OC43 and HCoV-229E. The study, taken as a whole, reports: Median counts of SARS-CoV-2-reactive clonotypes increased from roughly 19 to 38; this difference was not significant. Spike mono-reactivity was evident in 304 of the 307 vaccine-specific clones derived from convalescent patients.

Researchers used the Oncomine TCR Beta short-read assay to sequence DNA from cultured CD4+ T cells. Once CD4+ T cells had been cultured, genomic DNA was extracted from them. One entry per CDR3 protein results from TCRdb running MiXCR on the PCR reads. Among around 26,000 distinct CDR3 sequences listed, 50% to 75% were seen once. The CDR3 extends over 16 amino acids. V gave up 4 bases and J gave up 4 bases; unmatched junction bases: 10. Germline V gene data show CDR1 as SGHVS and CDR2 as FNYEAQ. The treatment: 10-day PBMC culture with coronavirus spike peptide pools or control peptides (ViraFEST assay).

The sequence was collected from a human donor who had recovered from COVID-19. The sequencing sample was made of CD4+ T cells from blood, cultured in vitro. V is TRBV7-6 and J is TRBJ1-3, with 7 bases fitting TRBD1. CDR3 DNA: TGTGCCAGCAGCTCTTGGGGCAGGGGGAGAGGAAACACCATATATTTT. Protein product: CASSSWGRGRGNTIYF.